This T cell receptor beta chain was captured in a study of blood T cell repertoires in COVID-19. TCRdb's table, derived via immunoSEQ multiplex PCR, lists solely in-frame clones and lacks some. Here the sample spans 400,000 to 450,000 clones, about nine tenths being singletons. From germline, CDR1 is SGHRS and CDR2 YFSETQ. This CDR3 is built from 14 residues. Trimming cost V 3 bases and J 2 bases; bases outside gene matches: 2. The chain is built from TRBV5-1 and TRBJ2-7; 10 bases are shared with TRBD1. This receptor was identified in a man between 18 and 35 years old who had recovered from COVID-19. Input material: PBMCs or T cells enriched from blood (not recorded which). The CDR3 spells CASSSDRGAYEQYF. The CDR3 DNA sequence: TGCGCCAGCAGCTCGGACAGGGGGGCCTACGAGCAGTACTTC.